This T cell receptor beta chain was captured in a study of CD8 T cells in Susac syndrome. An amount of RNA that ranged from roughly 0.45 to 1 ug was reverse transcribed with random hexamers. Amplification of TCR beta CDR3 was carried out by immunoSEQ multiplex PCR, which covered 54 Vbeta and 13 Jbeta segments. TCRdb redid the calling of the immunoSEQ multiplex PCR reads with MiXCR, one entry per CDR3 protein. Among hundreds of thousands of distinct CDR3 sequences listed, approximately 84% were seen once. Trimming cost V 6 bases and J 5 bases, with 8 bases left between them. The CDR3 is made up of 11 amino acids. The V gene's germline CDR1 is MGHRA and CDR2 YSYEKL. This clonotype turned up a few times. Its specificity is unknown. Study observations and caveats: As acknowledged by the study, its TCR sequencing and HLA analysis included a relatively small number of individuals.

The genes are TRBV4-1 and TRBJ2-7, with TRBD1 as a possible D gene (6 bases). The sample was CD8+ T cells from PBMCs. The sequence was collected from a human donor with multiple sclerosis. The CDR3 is CASSTGNEQYF. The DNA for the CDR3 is TGCGCCAGCAGTACAGGGAACGAGCAGTACTTC.